This T cell receptor (beta chain) was found in a study of blood T cell repertoires in COVID-19. Concerning this clone itself: At the DNA level, this CDR3 is encoded by other sequences in the same sample as well.

Generated by immunoSEQ multiplex PCR, the TCRdb table keeps only in-frame clones and is missing some. The sample records approximately 290,000 clones, roughly 88% being singletons. CDR3 length: 13 amino acids. The germline V gene has CDR1 MNHEY and CDR2 SMNVEV (reference sequence). The V and J ends lost 3 bases and 7 bases respectively, with 7 bases between them. This clonotype was sampled from a human donor with COVID-19, enrolled during active disease. The donor label of this sample is uncertain. The chain carries TRBV27 and TRBJ1-6; TRBD1 is a possible D gene (5 bases). Specimen: peripheral blood. In DNA, the CDR3 is TGTGCCAGCAGTTTGAACAGGAATTCACCCCTCCACTTT. Protein sequence: CASSLNRNSPLHF.